This is a list of T cell receptor beta chains from one sample in a study of cytomegalovirus exposure and HLA in healthy donors. Generated by immunoSEQ multiplex PCR, the TCRdb table keeps only in-frame clones and is missing some. In the table there are approximately 160,000 clones, around 80% of which are singletons. Sample: PBMCs. The receptor set was obtained from a woman in her twenties or thirties in good health and CMV-seropositive. CDR3s include the opening cysteine and the closing phenylalanine or tryptophan. D genes are given only for firm matches. Part of the rows lack a size; the others show once, few, many or a class for expanded clones.

>.|TRBJ2-3|TRBD2|TRBV10-3
CAISELLAGVGDTQYF
TGTGCCATCAGTGAGTTGTTGGCGGGAGTTGGAGATACGCAGTATTTT
>.|TRBJ1-2|.|TRBV7-2
CASSLAADYGYTF
TGTGCCAGCAGCTTAGCGGCTGACTATGGCTACACCTTC
>.|TRBJ2-3|TRBD2|TRBV9
CASTPLAGTDTQYF
TGTGCCAGCACCCCTCTAGCGGGCACAGATACGCAGTATTTT
>few|TRBJ2-3|TRBD2|TRBV5-1
CASSRTSPGTDTQYF
TGCGCCAGCAGCCGGACTAGTCCGGGCACAGATACGCAGTATTTT
>once|TRBJ2-5|.|TRBV27
CASSFWAGQETQYF
TGTGCCAGCAGTTTTTGGGCGGGACAAGAGACCCAGTACTTC
>.|TRBJ2-1|TRBD2|TRBV5-1
CASSPILAGVNEQFF
TGCGCCAGCAGCCCCATACTAGCGGGGGTGAATGAGCAGTTCTTC
>.|TRBJ2-5|TRBD2|TRBV6-1
CASSAAGGRETQYF
TGTGCCAGCAGTGCAGCGGGAGGGCGGGAGACCCAGTACTTC
>.|TRBJ2-1|TRBD2|TRBV4-2
CASSQDSAGFGEQFF
TGTGCCAGCAGCCAAGACTCAGCGGGATTCGGTGAGCAGTTCTTC
>.|TRBJ2-1|TRBD2|TRBV28
CASSFRTGLAVNEQFF
TGTGCCAGCAGTTTTCGAACGGGACTAGCGGTTAATGAGCAGTTCTTC
>.|TRBJ1-5|.|TRBV28
CASLPGHNQPQHF
TGTGCCAGCCTGCCAGGGCACAATCAGCCCCAGCATTTT
>.|TRBJ1-2|.|TRBV28
CASRTGGNYGYTF
TGTGCCAGCCGTACGGGGGGAAACTATGGCTACACCTTC
>once|TRBJ1-2|TRBD1|TRBV7-9
CASSLAPEGAGGYTF
TGTGCCAGCAGCTTAGCGCCCGAGGGGGCGGGTGGCTACACCTTC
>.|TRBJ1-5|.|TRBV13
CASSLRGSNQPQHF
TGTGCCAGCAGCTTAAGGGGGAGCAATCAGCCCCAGCATTTT
>.|TRBJ2-4|TRBD1|TRBV11-2
CASSFGRGPKNIQYF
TGTGCCAGCAGCTTTGGCAGGGGGCCCAAAAACATTCAGTACTTC
>.|TRBJ1-5|.|TRBV6-5
CASSYREGNQPQHF
TGTGCCAGCAGCTACAGGGAGGGCAATCAGCCCCAGCATTTT
>.|TRBJ1-2|.|TRBV7-6
CASSHDSYGYTF
TGTGCCAGCAGCCACGACAGCTATGGCTACACCTTC
>.|TRBJ2-2|TRBD1|TRBV9
CASSPTWGQGAGELFF
TGTGCCAGCAGCCCGACTTGGGGACAGGGTGCCGGGGAGCTGTTTTTT
>.|TRBJ2-7|.|TRBV11-2
CASSLLRGSSYEQYF
TGTGCCAGCAGCTTATTGAGGGGGAGCTCCTACGAGCAGTACTTC
>.|TRBJ1-1|.|TRBV10-3
CAISEYDIEKNTEAFF
TGTGCCATCAGTGAGTATGACATAGAAAAGAACACTGAAGCTTTCTTT
>few|TRBJ2-3|TRBD2|TRBV9
CASSVGSSGTLTDTQYF
TGTGCCAGCAGCGTAGGGTCTAGCGGGACTCTCACAGATACGCAGTATTTT
>.|TRBJ2-7|TRBD1|TRBV6-5
CASSYQDRGTYEQYF
TGTGCCAGCAGTTACCAAGACAGGGGAACCTACGAGCAGTACTTC
>.|TRBJ2-1|.|TRBV5-1
CASSLVGSIATYNEQFF
TGCGCCAGCAGCTTGGTGGGCTCCATCGCTACCTACAATGAGCAGTTCTTC
>.|TRBJ2-3|TRBD2|TRBV7-9
CASSPGLATDTQYF
TGTGCCAGCAGCCCGGGACTAGCGACAGATACGCAGTATTTT
>once|TRBJ2-7|TRBD2|TRBV7-3
CASSLMTSGSYGQYF
TGTGCCAGCAGCTTAATGACTAGCGGCTCCTACGGGCAGTACTTC
>.|TRBJ2-1|.|TRBV5-4
CASSLDDSAQRDEQFF
TGTGCCAGCAGCTTGGATGACTCTGCACAGAGGGATGAGCAGTTCTTC
>.|TRBJ2-7|.|TRBV11-3
CASSSPSNAGSYEQYF
TGTGCCAGCAGCTCCCCTTCCAACGCGGGTTCCTACGAGCAGTACTTC
>.|TRBJ1-1|.|TRBV18
CASSLSGQGGPEAFF
TGTGCCAGCTCACTCTCCGGGCAGGGAGGCCCTGAAGCTTTCTTT
>.|TRBJ2-7|.|TRBV7-9
CASSLAPIGGYEQYF
TGTGCCAGCAGCTTAGCACCCATCGGGGGCTACGAGCAGTACTTC
>few|TRBJ2-5|.|TRBV7-8
CASSFQGLGETQYF
TGTGCCAGCAGCTTTCAGGGCCTCGGAGAGACCCAGTACTTC
>.|TRBJ1-2|.|TRBV6-5
CASSYSGDPNYGYTF
TGTGCCAGCAGTTACTCGGGAGACCCCAACTATGGCTACACCTTC
>.|TRBJ2-3|TRBD2|TRBV6-1
CASSERLAGGTDTQYF
TGTGCCAGCAGTGAACGACTAGCTGGAGGTACAGATACGCAGTATTTT
>.|TRBJ2-7|.|TRBV30
CAWSVKGDTYEQYF
TGTGCCTGGAGTGTAAAAGGGGACACCTACGAGCAGTACTTC